The rows below give T cell receptor beta chains drawn from one sample of a study of blood T cell repertoires in COVID-19. Only in-frame clones appear in the TCRdb table, and some are missing; sequencing was by immunoSEQ multiplex PCR. The sample consists of about 150,000 clones, more than 80% of them appearing once. The sequenced sample was peripheral blood. The receptor source for this set is a man aged 55 to 70 with acute or convalescent COVID-19. Each CDR3 is given with its conserved first and last residue. D genes are given only for firm matches. Some rows have no size entry. The others give once, few or many, or a class for an expanded clone.

abundance	v_gene	d_gene	len	j_gene	CDR3aa	CDR3nt
.	TRBV19	TRBD1	14	TRBJ2-5	CASSSAGQGETQYF	TGTGCCAGTAGTTCAGCCGGACAGGGAGAGACCCAGTACTTC
.	TRBV21-1	.	16	TRBJ1-1	CAEYRGHTLINTEAFF	TGTGCCGAGTATAGGGGGCATACCCTTATCAACACTGAAGCTTTCTTT
.	TRBV4-3	TRBD2	16	TRBJ2-5	CASSQDMRGDQETQYF	TGCGCCAGCAGCCAAGATATGCGGGGGGACCAAGAGACCCAGTACTTC
.	TRBV7-9	.	14	TRBJ2-5	CASSRERVQETQYF	TGTGCCAGCAGCCGAGAGCGAGTCCAAGAGACCCAGTACTTC
once	TRBV24-1	TRBD1	14	TRBJ1-4	CATQSQGGFEKLFF	TGTGCCACCCAATCCCAGGGGGGATTTGAAAAACTGTTTTTT
.	TRBV5-6	.	15	TRBJ2-7	CASSLEGGRIYEQYF	TGTGCCAGCAGCTTGGAGGGGGGGAGAATCTACGAGCAGTACTTC
.	TRBV2	.	14	TRBJ1-1	CASSPHQMNTEAFF	TGTGCCAGCAGTCCCCACCAGATGAACACTGAAGCTTTCTTT
.	TRBV9	TRBD2	13	TRBJ2-3	CASSAREGDTQYF	TGTGCCAGCAGCGCGAGGGAGGGGGATACGCAGTATTTT
.	TRBV18	TRBD1	15	TRBJ2-1	CASSPIGQVWDEQFF	TGTGCCAGCTCACCTATAGGACAGGTTTGGGATGAGCAGTTCTTC
.	TRBV7-8	TRBD1	16	TRBJ1-1	CASSLATGTGGTEAFF	TGTGCCAGCAGCTTAGCGACTGGGACAGGGGGCACTGAAGCTTTCTTT
.	TRBV2	.	14	TRBJ1-5	CASSATVGNQPQHF	TGTGCCAGCAGTGCTACAGTGGGCAATCAGCCCCAGCATTTT
.	TRBV4-2	TRBD1	14	TRBJ2-1	CASSQETGGNEQFF	TGTGCCAGCAGCCAAGAAACAGGGGGCAATGAGCAGTTCTTC
.	TRBV4-1	TRBD1	13	TRBJ1-2	CASTPTGTYGYTF	TGCGCCAGCACCCCGACAGGGACTTATGGCTACACCTTC
.	TRBV9	.	16	TRBJ2-3	CASSVGLASRTDTQYF	TGTGCCAGCAGCGTAGGTCTAGCTTCCCGCACAGATACGCAGTATTTT
.	TRBV5-1	TRBD1	17	TRBJ2-2	CASSFFGQGAAAGELFF	TGCGCCAGCAGCTTTTTCGGACAGGGGGCTGCGGCCGGGGAGCTGTTTTTT
.	TRBV2	.	15	TRBJ1-2	CASSVGGMLNYGYTF	TGTGCCAGCAGTGTGGGGGGAATGCTAAACTATGGCTACACCTTC
.	TRBV7-8	TRBD2	13	TRBJ2-1	CASSPLLEGREFF	TGTGCCAGCAGCCCCCTTTTGGAAGGGAGGGAGTTCTTC
.	TRBV30	.	13	TRBJ1-1	CATSRERDTEAFF	TGTGCCACGTCCAGGGAAAGGGACACTGAAGCTTTCTTT
few	TRBV6-6	.	15	TRBJ1-4	CATTPPGAKNEKLFF	TGTGCCACCACCCCTCCGGGAGCCAAAAATGAAAAACTGTTTTTT
.	TRBV5-4	TRBD1	14	TRBJ1-4	CASSLRDRGEKLFF	TGTGCCAGCAGCTTAAGGGACAGGGGTGAAAAACTGTTTTTT
.	TRBV5-1	.	13	TRBJ1-2	CASSLTGSYGYTF	TGCGCCAGCAGCCTAACAGGGTCCTATGGCTACACCTTC
few	TRBV19	TRBD1	16	TRBJ1-2	CASSSGTGRLNYGYTF	TGTGCCAGTAGCTCCGGGACAGGGCGATTAAACTATGGCTACACCTTC
few	TRBV27	.	14	TRBJ1-3	CASSLQGRGNTIYF	TGTGCCAGCAGTTTACAGGGGCGAGGGAACACCATATATTTT
.	TRBV5-1	TRBD2	12	TRBJ2-7	CASSWGGDEQYF	TGCGCCAGCAGCTGGGGGGGAGACGAGCAGTACTTC
.	TRBV7-8	.	16	TRBJ2-7	CASSSSQGASVYEQYF	TGTGCCAGCAGCTCATCACAAGGAGCCAGCGTCTACGAGCAGTACTTC
.	TRBV6-4	.	15	TRBJ1-2	CASSDWAGRDYGYTF	TGTGCCAGCAGTGACTGGGCAGGGAGGGACTATGGCTACACCTTC
.	TRBV14	.	12	TRBJ1-1	CASSQSGTEAFF	TGTGCCAGCAGCCAGAGCGGAACTGAAGCTTTCTTT
.	TRBV11-2	.	15	TRBJ2-2	CASSLGLSNTGELFF	TGTGCCAGCAGCTTGGGGCTCTCGAACACCGGGGAGCTGTTTTTT
once	TRBV30	.	12	TRBJ2-1	CAWGSRGNEQFF	TGTGCCTGGGGCTCTAGAGGGAACGAGCAGTTCTTC
.	TRBV7-2	TRBD1	15	TRBJ1-2	CASSSPDRGFHGYTF	TGTGCCAGCAGCTCCCCGGACAGGGGATTTCATGGCTACACCTTC
.	TRBV5-1	TRBD1	14	TRBJ1-3	CASTPGGQEATIYF	TGCGCCAGCACCCCGGGGGGACAGGAGGCCACCATATATTTT
.	TRBV5-1	TRBD1	13	TRBJ1-2	CASSLGQGIGYTF	TGCGCCAGCAGCCTAGGACAGGGCATTGGCTACACCTTC
.	TRBV6-5	.	15	TRBJ1-2	CASSYSRQGLDGYTF	TGTGCCAGCAGTTACTCGCGCCAGGGGTTGGATGGCTACACCTTC
.	TRBV2	.	13	TRBJ2-7	CASSADTPYEQYF	TGTGCCAGCAGTGCCGACACCCCCTACGAGCAGTACTTC
.	TRBV7-8	.	19	TRBJ1-4	CASSPLQGVYYATNEKLFF	TGTGCCAGCAGCCCCTTACAGGGAGTCTATTATGCAACTAATGAAAAACTGTTTTTT
.	TRBV24-1	TRBD1	15	TRBJ1-5	CATSAGTGDTQPQHF	TGTGCCACCAGTGCCGGGACAGGGGACACTCAGCCCCAGCATTTT
.	TRBV7-9	.	16	TRBJ1-2	CASSGGSTLRVYGYTF	TGTGCCAGCAGCGGCGGCAGCACGCTGCGTGTCTATGGCTACACCTTC
once	TRBV4-3	.	16	TRBJ1-3	CASSQDGPGAGNTIYF	TGCGCCAGCAGCCAAGATGGGCCGGGGGCTGGAAACACCATATATTTT
.	TRBV19	TRBD1	17	TRBJ1-4	CASSMGGQDPRNEKLFF	TGTGCCAGTAGTATGGGGGGACAGGATCCGAGGAATGAAAAACTGTTTTTT
.	TRBV19	TRBD1	16	TRBJ2-2	CASSMVQGANTGELFF	TGTGCCAGTAGTATGGTCCAGGGGGCGAACACCGGGGAGCTGTTTTTT
.	TRBV6-5	TRBD1	14	TRBJ2-4	CASHEVGTANIQYF	TGTGCCAGCCACGAGGTCGGGACAGCAAACATTCAGTACTTC
.	TRBV10-3	.	14	TRBJ1-6	CAISEGAYNSPLHF	TGTGCCATCAGTGAAGGGGCCTATAATTCACCCCTCCACTTT
.	TRBV18	.	15	TRBJ2-7	CASSPRPGGFYEQYF	TGTGCCAGCTCACCGCGTCCTGGCGGATTCTACGAGCAGTACTTC
once	TRBV6-2/TRBV6-3	TRBD1	13	TRBJ1-1	CASSYGTAPRAFF	TGTGCCAGCAGTTACGGGACAGCCCCGAGGGCTTTCTTT
once	TRBV4-3	TRBD2	16	TRBJ2-3	CASSLGLRGGTDTQYF	TGCGCCAGCAGCCTGGGCTTGCGGGGGGGCACAGATACGCAGTATTTT
once	TRBV4-2	.	14	TRBJ2-2	CASSPQENTGELFF	TGTGCCAGCAGCCCGCAGGAGAACACCGGGGAGCTGTTTTTT
.	TRBV3-1/TRBV3-2	TRBD1	15	TRBJ2-7	CASSQQGAGWSEQYF	TGTGCCAGCAGCCAACAGGGGGCAGGTTGGTCCGAGCAGTACTTC
.	TRBV4-3	TRBD2	18	TRBJ2-3	CASSQALSSGGERDTQYF	TGCGCCAGCAGCCAAGCCCTTTCTAGCGGGGGGGAGAGAGATACGCAGTATTTT
.	TRBV3-1/TRBV3-2	TRBD2	16	TRBJ2-3	CASSQEAGHVADTQYF	TGTGCCAGCAGCCAAGAAGCGGGGCACGTGGCAGATACGCAGTATTTT
.	TRBV5-8	TRBD2	15	TRBJ2-4	CASSAGGGSKNIQYF	TGTGCCAGCAGCGCGGGCGGGGGATCCAAAAACATTCAGTACTTC
.	TRBV13	TRBD1	15	TRBJ1-4	CASSARTGLEKKLFF	TGTGCCAGCAGCGCCCGGACAGGGTTAGAGAAAAAACTGTTTTTT